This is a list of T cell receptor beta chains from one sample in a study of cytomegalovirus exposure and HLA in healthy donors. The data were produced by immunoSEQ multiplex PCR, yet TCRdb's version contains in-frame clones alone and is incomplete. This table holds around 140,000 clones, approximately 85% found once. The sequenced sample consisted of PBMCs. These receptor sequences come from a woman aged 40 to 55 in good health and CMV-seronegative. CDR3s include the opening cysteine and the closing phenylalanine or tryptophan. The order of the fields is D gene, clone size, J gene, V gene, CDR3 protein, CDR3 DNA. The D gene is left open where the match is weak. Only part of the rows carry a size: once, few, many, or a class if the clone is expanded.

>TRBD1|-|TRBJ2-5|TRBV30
CAWSVLTGAGETQYF
TGTGCCTGGAGTGTACTCACAGGGGCAGGGGAGACCCAGTACTTC
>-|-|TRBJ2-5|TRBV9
CASSVMTDQETQYF
TGTGCCAGCAGCGTAATGACAGACCAAGAGACCCAGTACTTC
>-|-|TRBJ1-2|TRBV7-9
CASSFRTASDGYTF
TGTGCCAGCAGCTTCAGGACAGCTTCGGATGGCTACACCTTC
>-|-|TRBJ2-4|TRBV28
CASRGPGAKNIQYF
TGTGCCAGCAGGGGTCCGGGGGCCAAAAACATTCAGTACTTC
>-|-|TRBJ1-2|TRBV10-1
CASSLPRGPANYGYTF
TGCGCCAGCAGCCTACCCAGGGGACCTGCTAACTATGGCTACACCTTC
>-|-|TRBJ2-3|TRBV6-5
CASSYSGRDTQYF
TGTGCCAGCAGTTACTCGGGCCGAGATACGCAGTATTTT
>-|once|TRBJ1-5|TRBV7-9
CASSLGDSGNQPQHF
TGTGCCAGCAGCTTAGGCGACTCGGGCAATCAGCCCCAGCATTTT
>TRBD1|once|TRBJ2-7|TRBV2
CASSEPGQGNF
TGTGCCAGCAGCGAACCGGGACAGGGGAACTTC
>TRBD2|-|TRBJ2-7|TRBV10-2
CASSESKGLAALSYEQYF
TGCGCCAGCAGTGAGTCGAAGGGGCTAGCGGCTCTTTCCTACGAGCAGTACTTC
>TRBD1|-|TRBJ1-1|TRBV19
CASKGQGSTEAFF
TGTGCCAGTAAGGGACAGGGCAGCACTGAAGCCTTCTTT
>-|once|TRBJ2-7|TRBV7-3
CASSLIEESEQYF
TGTGCCAGCAGCTTAATCGAGGAGTCCGAGCAGTACTTC
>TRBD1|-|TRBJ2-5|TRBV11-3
CASSLDSRQGAWETQYF
TGTGCCAGCAGCTTAGACTCTCGACAGGGGGCTTGGGAGACCCAGTACTTC
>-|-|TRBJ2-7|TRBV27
CASSTSSRAYEQYF
TGTGCCAGCAGTACGTCAAGCCGGGCCTACGAGCAGTACTTC
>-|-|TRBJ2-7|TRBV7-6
CASSLASLSYEQYF
TGTGCCAGCAGCCTAGCATCCCTCTCCTACGAGCAGTACTTC
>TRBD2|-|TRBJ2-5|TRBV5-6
CASSLASGGETQYF
TGTGCCAGCAGCTTAGCTAGCGGGGGGGAGACCCAGTACTTC
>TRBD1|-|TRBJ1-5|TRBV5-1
CASSPEAGGGQPQHF
TGCGCCAGCAGCCCGGAGGCAGGGGGCGGTCAGCCCCAGCATTTT
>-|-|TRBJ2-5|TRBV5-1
CASSPEDLATQYF
TGCGCCAGCAGCCCCGAGGACCTAGCGACCCAGTACTTC
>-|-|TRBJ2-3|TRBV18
CASSSSLDRSTDTQYF
TGTGCCAGCTCGTCGTCTCTAGACAGGAGCACAGATACGCAGTATTTT
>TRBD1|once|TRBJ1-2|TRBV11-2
CASREGGTGIYGYTF
TGTGCCAGCAGGGAAGGCGGGACAGGGATCTATGGCTACACCTTC
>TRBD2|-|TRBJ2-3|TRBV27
CASRLTSGRTVQYF
TGTGCCAGCAGACTGACTAGCGGGAGGACGGTGCAGTATTTT
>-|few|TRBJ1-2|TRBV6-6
CASIIQGTHGYTF
TGTGCCAGCATAATACAGGGAACGCATGGCTACACCTTC
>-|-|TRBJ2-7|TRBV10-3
CAIMDFSYEQYF
TGTGCCATCATGGACTTTTCTTACGAGCAGTACTTC
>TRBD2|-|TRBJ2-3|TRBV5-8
CASSPPIWKRGYTDTQYF
TGTGCCAGCAGCCCTCCTATTTGGAAGCGGGGTTACACAGATACGCAGTATTTT
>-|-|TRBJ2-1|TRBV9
CASSVMVGPAGNEQFF
TGTGCCAGCAGCGTAATGGTAGGTCCGGCCGGGAATGAGCAGTTCTTC
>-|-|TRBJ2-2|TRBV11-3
CASSSFGGELFF
TGTGCCAGCAGCTCCTTCGGCGGGGAGCTGTTTTTT
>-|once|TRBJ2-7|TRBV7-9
CASSLLGHEQYF
TGTGCCAGCAGCCTACTTGGTCACGAGCAGTACTTC
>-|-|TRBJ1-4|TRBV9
CASSAQGTFATNEKLFF
TGTGCCAGCAGCGCTCAGGGAACCTTTGCAACTAATGAAAAACTGTTTTTT
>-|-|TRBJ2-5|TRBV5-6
CASRMGQVSAQYF
TGTGCCAGCAGGATGGGCCAGGTCTCGGCCCAGTACTTC
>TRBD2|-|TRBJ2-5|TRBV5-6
CASSPLFGRSQETQYF
TGTGCCAGCAGCCCCCTTTTCGGGAGGTCCCAAGAGACCCAGTACTTC
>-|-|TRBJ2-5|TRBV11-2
CASSFSHGNQETQYF
TGTGCCAGCAGCTTCTCTCATGGCAACCAAGAGACCCAGTACTTC
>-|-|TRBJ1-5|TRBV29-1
CSVGGRQSNQPQHF
TGCAGCGTTGGTGGGCGCCAGAGCAATCAGCCCCAGCATTTT
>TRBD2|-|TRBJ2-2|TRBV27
CASSLLPSGLNTGELFF
TGTGCCAGCAGTTTACTCCCTAGCGGGTTGAACACCGGGGAGCTGTTTTTT
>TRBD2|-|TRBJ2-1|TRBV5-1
CASSLGLAGGNEQFF
TGCGCCAGCAGCTTGGGACTAGCGGGCGGCAATGAGCAGTTCTTC
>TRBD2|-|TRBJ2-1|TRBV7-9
CSSSPPGLAGGSYNEQFF
TGTTCCAGCAGCCCGCCGGGACTAGCGGGAGGTTCCTACAATGAGCAGTTCTTC
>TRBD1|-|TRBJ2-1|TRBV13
CASSPRGQGNNEQFF
TGTGCCAGCAGCCCAAGGGGACAGGGGAACAATGAGCAGTTCTTC
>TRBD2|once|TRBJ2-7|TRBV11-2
CASSYRLAMAYEQYF
TGTGCCAGCAGCTATAGACTAGCGATGGCCTACGAGCAGTACTTC
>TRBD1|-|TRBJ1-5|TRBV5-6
CASSSRQGNSNQPQHF
TGTGCCAGCAGCTCCCGACAGGGGAATAGCAATCAGCCCCAGCATTTT
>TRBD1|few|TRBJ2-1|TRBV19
CASSIMGQGVWSYNEQFF
TGTGCCAGTAGTATTATGGGACAGGGAGTTTGGTCCTACAATGAGCAGTTCTTC
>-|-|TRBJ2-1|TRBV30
CASGSGNEQFF
TGTGCCTCGGGTTCGGGCAATGAGCAGTTCTTC
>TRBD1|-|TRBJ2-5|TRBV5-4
CASSSTGTGPQETQYF
TGTGCCAGCAGCTCAACCGGGACAGGGCCCCAAGAGACCCAGTACTTC
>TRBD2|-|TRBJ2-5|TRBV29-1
CSVAPGLADGTQYF
TGCAGCGTGGCCCCCGGACTAGCAGATGGGACCCAGTACTTC
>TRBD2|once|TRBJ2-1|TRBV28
CASKSSGRAGSYNEQFF
TGTGCCAGCAAATCTAGCGGGAGGGCGGGTTCCTACAATGAGCAGTTCTTC
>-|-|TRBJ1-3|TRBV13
CASSLQRTSGNTIYF
TGTGCCAGCAGCTTACAAAGGACTTCTGGAAACACCATATATTTT
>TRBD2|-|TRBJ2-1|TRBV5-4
CASSLGLAGPSNEQFF
TGTGCCAGCAGCTTGGGGCTAGCGGGACCTTCCAATGAGCAGTTCTTC
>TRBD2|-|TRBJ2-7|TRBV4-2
CASSQDGTTTPTYEQYF
TGTGCCAGCAGCCAAGATGGGACTACGACCCCCACCTACGAGCAGTACTTC
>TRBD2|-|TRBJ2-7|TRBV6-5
CASSYSTLAGAYEQYF
TGTGCCAGCAGTTACTCGACACTAGCGGGAGCGTACGAGCAGTACTTC
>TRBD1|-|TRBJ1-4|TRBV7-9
CASSLVGQGADEKLFF
TGTGCCAGCAGCTTAGTGGGACAGGGGGCGGATGAAAAACTGTTTTTT
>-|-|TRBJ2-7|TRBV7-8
CASSLVRVKYEQYF
TGTGCCAGCAGCTTAGTTCGGGTTAAGTACGAGCAGTACTTC
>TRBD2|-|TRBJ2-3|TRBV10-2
CASRRGSGSVTDTQYF
TGCGCCAGCAGAAGGGGTAGCGGGAGTGTCACAGATACGCAGTATTTT
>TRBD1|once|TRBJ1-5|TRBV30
CAWSRGGAPQPQHF
TGTGCCTGGAGTCGAGGGGGCGCCCCTCAGCCCCAGCATTTT
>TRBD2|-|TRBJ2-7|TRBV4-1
CASSQYQGLAGNYEQYF
TGCGCCAGCAGCCAATATCAGGGACTAGCGGGAAACTACGAGCAGTACTTC
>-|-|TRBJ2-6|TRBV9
CASSPGGLGSGANVLTF
TGTGCCAGCAGCCCAGGCGGGCTAGGCTCTGGGGCCAACGTCCTGACTTTC
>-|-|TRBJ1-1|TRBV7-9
CASSQRGGTEAFF
TGTGCCAGCTCCCAGCGGGGGGGAACTGAAGCTTTCTTT
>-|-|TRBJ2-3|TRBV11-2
CASSFASGTDTQYF
TGTGCCAGCAGCTTCGCTAGCGGCACAGATACGCAGTATTTT
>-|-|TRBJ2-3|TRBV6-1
CASSERWEAKDTQYF
TGTGCCAGCAGTGAAAGGTGGGAGGCTAAAGATACGCAGTATTTT
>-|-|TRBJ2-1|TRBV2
CASSEVASYNEQFF
TGTGCCAGCAGCGAAGTAGCGTCCTACAATGAGCAGTTCTTC
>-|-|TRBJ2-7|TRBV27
CASSLGGPYEQYF
TGTGCCAGCAGTTTAGGCGGCCCCTACGAGCAGTACTTC
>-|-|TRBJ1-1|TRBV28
CASSPEGDTEAFF
TGTGCCAGCAGCCCAGAGGGGGACACTGAAGCTTTCTTT
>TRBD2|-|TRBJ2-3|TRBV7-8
CASSWGIGGRGGDTQYF
TGTGCCAGCAGCTGGGGAATCGGCGGGAGGGGCGGAGATACGCAGTATTTT